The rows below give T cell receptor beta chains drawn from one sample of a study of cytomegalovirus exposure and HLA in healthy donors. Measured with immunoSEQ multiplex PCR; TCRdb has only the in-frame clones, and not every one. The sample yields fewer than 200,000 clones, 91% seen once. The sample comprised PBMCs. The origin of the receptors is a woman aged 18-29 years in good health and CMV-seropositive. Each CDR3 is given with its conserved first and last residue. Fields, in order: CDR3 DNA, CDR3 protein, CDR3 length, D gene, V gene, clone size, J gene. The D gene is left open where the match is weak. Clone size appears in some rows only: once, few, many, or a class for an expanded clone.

TGTGCCAGCCTACCCCGGACAGGGGCGGCTAACTATGGCTACACCTTC,CASLPRTGAANYGYTF,16,TRBD1,TRBV6-6,.,TRBJ1-2
TGTGCCAGCAGTTTACAGGGGTACAATCAGCCCCAGCATTTT,CASSLQGYNQPQHF,14,.,TRBV27,once,TRBJ1-5
TGTGCCAGCAGCGTGACAGGGGGACTCAATCAGCCCCAGCATTTT,CASSVTGGLNQPQHF,15,TRBD1,TRBV6-1,.,TRBJ1-5
TGTGCCAGCAGTTACGCGGACTTCTCAGATACGCAGTATTTT,CASSYADFSDTQYF,14,.,TRBV6-5,.,TRBJ2-3
TGTGCCAGCAGCTTGAGGGCAGGGGTGGCGAACACTGAAGCTTTCTTT,CASSLRAGVANTEAFF,16,.,TRBV5-4,.,TRBJ1-1
TGTGCCAGCAGCGTAACTCGGACTAGCCGTCAAGAGACCCAGTACTTC,CASSVTRTSRQETQYF,16,TRBD2,TRBV7-8,.,TRBJ2-5
TGCAGCGTTGGCGGCAGCCAAGGATGGGCTTTCTTT,CSVGGSQGWAFF,12,.,TRBV29-1,once,TRBJ1-1
TGCGCCAGCAGCCCCCCGGACGTTGCCCAGGGGGCGGCTGAAGCTTTCTTT,CASSPPDVAQGAAEAFF,17,TRBD1,TRBV4-1,.,TRBJ1-1
TGTGCCAGCAGCTCACTAGCGGCTAACACCGGGGAGCTGTTTTTT,CASSSLAANTGELFF,15,TRBD2,TRBV7-2,.,TRBJ2-2
TGTGCCAGCAGGACTAGCGGCCAAGAGACCCAGTACTTC,CASRTSGQETQYF,13,TRBD2,TRBV6-6,.,TRBJ2-5
TGTGCCAGCAGGGCTACAGGAGGGAGCACCGGGGAGCTGTTTTTT,CASRATGGSTGELFF,15,.,TRBV7-3,.,TRBJ2-2
TGTGCCAGCAGTTTCGCGGACAGGAACACTGAAGCTTTCTTT,CASSFADRNTEAFF,14,.,TRBV28,.,TRBJ1-1
TGCAGCGTTCAGAGACAGGCCCAAGGTGAAGCTTTCTTT,CSVQRQAQGEAFF,13,.,TRBV29-1,.,TRBJ1-1
TGTGCCAGCTCACCTGGGACTAGCGGGGCCCATGAGCAGTTCTTC,CASSPGTSGAHEQFF,15,TRBD2,TRBV18,.,TRBJ2-1
TGTGCCAGCAGCACCCTCGATGGGAGGACCGGGGAGCTGTTTTTT,CASSTLDGRTGELFF,15,.,TRBV28,.,TRBJ2-2
TGCGCCAGCAGCTTGGAGAGGCCCACCCAAGAGACCCAGTACTTC,CASSLERPTQETQYF,15,.,TRBV5-1,once,TRBJ2-5